This TCR beta chain is from a study of cytomegalovirus exposure and HLA in healthy donors. The ends were cut back, 0 bases at V and 2 bases at J, with 13 bases in the middle. Germline values: CDR1 SGHNT, CDR2 YENEEA. This CDR3 has 16 residues. The assay was immunoSEQ multiplex PCR, and TCRdb's table has in-frame clones only and misses some. This table has hundreds of thousands of clones, just over 85% appearing once. The chain has TRBV11-3 and TRBJ1-2; maybe TRBD1 (6 bases). Sequencing was performed on PBMCs. The sequence was obtained from a woman aged 18-29 years in good health and CMV-seronegative. The chain's CDR3 is CASSLDPGTINYGYTF. Written as DNA, the CDR3 is TGTGCCAGCAGCTTAGATCCGGGGACAATAAACTATGGCTACACCTTC.